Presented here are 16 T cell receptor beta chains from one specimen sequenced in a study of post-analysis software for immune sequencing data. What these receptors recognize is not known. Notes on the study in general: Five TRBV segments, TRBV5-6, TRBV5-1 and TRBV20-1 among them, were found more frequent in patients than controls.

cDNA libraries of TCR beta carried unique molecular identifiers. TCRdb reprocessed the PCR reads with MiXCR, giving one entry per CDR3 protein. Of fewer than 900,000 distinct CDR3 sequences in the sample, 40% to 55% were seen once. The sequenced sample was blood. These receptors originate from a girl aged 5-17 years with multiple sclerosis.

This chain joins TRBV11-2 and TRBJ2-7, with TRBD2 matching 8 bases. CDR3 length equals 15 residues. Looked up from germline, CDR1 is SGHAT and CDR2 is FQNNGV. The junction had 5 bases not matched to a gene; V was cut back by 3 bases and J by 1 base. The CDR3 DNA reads TGTGCCAGCAGCTTCCGGGGGGGGGCGTCCTACGAGCAGTACTTC. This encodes CASSFRGGASYEQYF.

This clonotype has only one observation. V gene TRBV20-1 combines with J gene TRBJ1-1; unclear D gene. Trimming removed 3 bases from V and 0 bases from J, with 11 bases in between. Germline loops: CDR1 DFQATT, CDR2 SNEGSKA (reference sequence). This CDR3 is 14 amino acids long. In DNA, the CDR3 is TGCAGTGCTAGGGGAATCAGAATGAACACTGAAGCTTTCTTT. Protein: CSARGIRMNTEAFF.

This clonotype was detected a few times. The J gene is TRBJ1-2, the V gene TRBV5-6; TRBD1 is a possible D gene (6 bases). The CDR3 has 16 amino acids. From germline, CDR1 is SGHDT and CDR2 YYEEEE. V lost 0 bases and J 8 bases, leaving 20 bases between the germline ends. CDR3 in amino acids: CASSLARTAPRGGYTF. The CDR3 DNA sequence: TGTGCCAGCAGCTTGGCCCGGACAGCCCCCCGGGGAGGCTACACCTTC.

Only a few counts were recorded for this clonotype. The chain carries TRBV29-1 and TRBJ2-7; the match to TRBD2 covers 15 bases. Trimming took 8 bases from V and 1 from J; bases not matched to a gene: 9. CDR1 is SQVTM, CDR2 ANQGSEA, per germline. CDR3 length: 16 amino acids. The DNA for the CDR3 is TGCAGCTTCACCGGGACTAGCGGGAGGCCTTCCTACGAGCAGTACTTC. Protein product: CSFTGTSGRPSYEQYF.

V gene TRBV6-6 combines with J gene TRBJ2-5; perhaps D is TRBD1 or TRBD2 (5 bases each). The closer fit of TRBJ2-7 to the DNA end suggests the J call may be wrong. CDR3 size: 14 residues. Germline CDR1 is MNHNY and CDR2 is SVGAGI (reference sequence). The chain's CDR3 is CASSPPGRHYEQYF. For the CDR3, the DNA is TGTGCCAGCAGTCCCCCGGGACGACACTACGAGCAGTACTTC.

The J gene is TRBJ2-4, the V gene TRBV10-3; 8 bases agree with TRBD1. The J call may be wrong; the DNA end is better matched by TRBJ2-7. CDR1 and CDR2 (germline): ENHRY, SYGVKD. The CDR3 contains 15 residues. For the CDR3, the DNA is TGTGCCATCAGTGATTCCAAGACAGGGGCCTACGAGCAGTACTTC. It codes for CAISDSKTGAYEQYF.

CDR3 sequence reads: CATSDQELREQYF. In nucleotides, the CDR3 is TGTGCCACCAGTGACCAAGAGTTGCGCGAGCAGTACTTC. The V gene is TRBV24-1, the J gene TRBJ2-5; D unresolved. TRBJ2-7 explains the end of the DNA better; the J call may be wrong. The germline gives CDR1 KGHDR, CDR2 SFDVKD. The CDR3 is made up of 13 amino acids.

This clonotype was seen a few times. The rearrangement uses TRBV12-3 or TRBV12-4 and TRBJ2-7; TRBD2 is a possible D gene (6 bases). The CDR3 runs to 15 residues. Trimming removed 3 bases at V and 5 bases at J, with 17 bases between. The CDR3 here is CASSFWGRMYNEQYF. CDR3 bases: TGTGCCAGCAGTTTTTGGGGGAGGATGTATAACGAGCAGTACTTC.

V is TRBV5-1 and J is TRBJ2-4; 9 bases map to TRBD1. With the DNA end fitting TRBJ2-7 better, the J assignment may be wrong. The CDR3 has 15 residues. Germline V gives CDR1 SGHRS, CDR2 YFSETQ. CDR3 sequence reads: CASSLSGQGLNEQYF. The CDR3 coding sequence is TGCGCCAGCAGCCTATCGGGACAGGGTTTGAACGAGCAGTACTTC.

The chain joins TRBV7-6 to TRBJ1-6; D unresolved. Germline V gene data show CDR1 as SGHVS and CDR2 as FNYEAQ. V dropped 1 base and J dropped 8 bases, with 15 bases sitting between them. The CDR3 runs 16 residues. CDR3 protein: CASSLGARGWDSPLHF. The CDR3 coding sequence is TGTGCCAGCAGCTTAGGCGCACGGGGTTGGGATTCACCCCTCCACTTT. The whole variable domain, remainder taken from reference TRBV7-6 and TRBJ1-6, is GAGVSQSPRYKVTKRGQDVALRCDPISGHVSLYWYRQALGQGPEFLTYFNYEAQQDKSGLPNDRFSAERPEGSISTLTIQRTEQRDSAMYRCASSLGARGWDSPLHFGNGTRLTVT.

CDR3 bases: TGTGCCTGGTTGAAGAGCTCCTACAATGAGCAGTTCTTC. Its protein product is CAWLKSSYNEQFF. The chain carries TRBV30 and TRBJ2-1; no clear D. V lost 5 bases and J 0 bases, leaving 8 bases between the germline ends. The CDR3 extends over 13 amino acids. Germline CDR1 reads GTSNPN; CDR2 reads SVGIG (reference sequence).

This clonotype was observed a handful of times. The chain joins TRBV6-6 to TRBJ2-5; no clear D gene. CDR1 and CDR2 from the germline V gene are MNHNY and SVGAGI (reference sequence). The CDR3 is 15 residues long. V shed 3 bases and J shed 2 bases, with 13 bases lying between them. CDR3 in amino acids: CASSYVGGVQETQYF. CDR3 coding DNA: TGTGCCAGCAGTTATGTCGGCGGCGTTCAAGAGACCCAGTACTTC.

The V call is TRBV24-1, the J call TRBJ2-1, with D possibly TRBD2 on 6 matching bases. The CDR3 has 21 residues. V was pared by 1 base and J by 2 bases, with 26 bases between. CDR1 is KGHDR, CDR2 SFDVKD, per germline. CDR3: CATSDFEAGFPRRETYNEQFF. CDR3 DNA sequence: TGTGCCACCAGTGATTTTGAGGCGGGGTTCCCCCGCCGGGAGACCTACAATGAGCAGTTCTTC.

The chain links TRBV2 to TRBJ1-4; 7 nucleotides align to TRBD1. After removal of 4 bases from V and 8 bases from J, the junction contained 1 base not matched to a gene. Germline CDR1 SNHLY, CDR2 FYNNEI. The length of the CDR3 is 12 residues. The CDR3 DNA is TGTGCCAGCAGTGGACAGGGAGAAAAACTGTTTTTT. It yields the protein CASSGQGEKLFF.

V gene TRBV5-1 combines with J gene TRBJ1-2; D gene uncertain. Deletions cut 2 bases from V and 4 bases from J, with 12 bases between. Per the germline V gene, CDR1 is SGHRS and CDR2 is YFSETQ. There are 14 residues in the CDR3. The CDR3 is CASSFSGSFYGYTF. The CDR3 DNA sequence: TGCGCCAGCAGCTTCTCAGGCTCGTTCTATGGCTACACCTTC.

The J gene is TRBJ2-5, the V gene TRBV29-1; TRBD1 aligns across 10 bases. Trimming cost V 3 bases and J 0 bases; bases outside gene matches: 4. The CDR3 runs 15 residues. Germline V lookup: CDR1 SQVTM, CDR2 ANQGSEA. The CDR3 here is CSVERDRGYQETQYF. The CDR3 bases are TGCAGCGTTGAGAGGGACAGGGGTTACCAAGAGACCCAGTACTTC.